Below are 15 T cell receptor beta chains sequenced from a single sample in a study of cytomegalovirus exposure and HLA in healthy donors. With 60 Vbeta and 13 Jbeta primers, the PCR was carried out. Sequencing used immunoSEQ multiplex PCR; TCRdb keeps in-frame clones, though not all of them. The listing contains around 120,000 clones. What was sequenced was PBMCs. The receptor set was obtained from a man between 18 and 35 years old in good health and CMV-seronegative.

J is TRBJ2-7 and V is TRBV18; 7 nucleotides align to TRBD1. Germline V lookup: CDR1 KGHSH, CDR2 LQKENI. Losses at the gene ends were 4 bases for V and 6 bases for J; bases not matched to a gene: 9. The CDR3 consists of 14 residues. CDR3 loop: CASSLSTTGTEQYF. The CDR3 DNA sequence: TGTGCCAGCTCACTAAGCACGACAGGGACCGAGCAGTACTTC.

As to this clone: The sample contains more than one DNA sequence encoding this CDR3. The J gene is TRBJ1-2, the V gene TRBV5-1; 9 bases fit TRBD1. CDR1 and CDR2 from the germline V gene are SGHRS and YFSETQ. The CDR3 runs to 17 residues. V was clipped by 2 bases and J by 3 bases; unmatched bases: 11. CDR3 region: CASSFLPGQGVDYGYTF. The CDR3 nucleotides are TGCGCCAGCAGCTTCCTGCCGGGACAGGGAGTAGACTATGGCTACACCTTC.

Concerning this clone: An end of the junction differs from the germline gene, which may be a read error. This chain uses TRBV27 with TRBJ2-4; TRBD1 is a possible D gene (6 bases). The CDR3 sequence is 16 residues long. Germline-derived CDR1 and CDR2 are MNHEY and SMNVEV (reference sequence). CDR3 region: CASSFSIGFSGDIRYF. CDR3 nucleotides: TGTGCCAGCAGTTTCTCCATAGGGTTTTCTGGGGACATTCGGTACTTC.

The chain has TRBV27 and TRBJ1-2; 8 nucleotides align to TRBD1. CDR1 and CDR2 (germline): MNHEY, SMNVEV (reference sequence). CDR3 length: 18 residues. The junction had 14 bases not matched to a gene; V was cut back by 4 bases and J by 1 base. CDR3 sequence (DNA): TGTGCCAGCAGTTCAAACACCGGGACAGGATCCTTTAACTATGGCTACACCTTC. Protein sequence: CASSSNTGTGSFNYGYTF.

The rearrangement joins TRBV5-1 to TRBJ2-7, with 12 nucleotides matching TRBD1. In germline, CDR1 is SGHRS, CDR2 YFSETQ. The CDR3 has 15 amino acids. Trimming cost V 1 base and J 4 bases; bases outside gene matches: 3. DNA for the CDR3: TGCGCCAGCAGCTTGACGGGACAGGGGGCTTACGAGCAGTACTTC. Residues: CASSLTGQGAYEQYF.

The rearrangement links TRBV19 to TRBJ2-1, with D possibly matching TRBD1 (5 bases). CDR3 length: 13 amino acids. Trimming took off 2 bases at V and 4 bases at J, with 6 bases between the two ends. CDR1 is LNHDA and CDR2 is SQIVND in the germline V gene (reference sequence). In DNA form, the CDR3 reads TGTGCCAGTAGTATAACAGGTTACAATGAGCAGTTCTTC. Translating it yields CASSITGYNEQFF.

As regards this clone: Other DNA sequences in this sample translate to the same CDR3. The chain's CDR3 is CASSPPTGMNTEAFF. The CDR3 DNA reads as TGTGCCAGCTCACCACCGACGGGGATGAACACTGAAGCTTTCTTT. The chain recombines TRBV18 with TRBJ1-1; D not certain. Germline V CDR1 and CDR2: KGHSH, LQKENI. The CDR3 totals 15 residues. V was trimmed by 0 bases and J by 0 bases, leaving 8 bases between them.

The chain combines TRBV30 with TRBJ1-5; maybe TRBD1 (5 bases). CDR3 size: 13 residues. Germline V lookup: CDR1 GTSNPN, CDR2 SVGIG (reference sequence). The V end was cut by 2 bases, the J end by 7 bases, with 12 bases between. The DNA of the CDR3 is TGTGCCTGGAGTCCATCGGGGGAACAGCCCCAGCATTTT. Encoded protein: CAWSPSGEQPQHF.

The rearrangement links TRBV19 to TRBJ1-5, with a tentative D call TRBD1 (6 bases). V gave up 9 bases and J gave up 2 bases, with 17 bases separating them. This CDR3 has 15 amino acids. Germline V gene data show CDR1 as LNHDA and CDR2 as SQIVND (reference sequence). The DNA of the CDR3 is TGTGCCAGCAAAGGGGGGGGCTCAGGCAATCAGCCCCAGCATTTT. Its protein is CASKGGGSGNQPQHF.

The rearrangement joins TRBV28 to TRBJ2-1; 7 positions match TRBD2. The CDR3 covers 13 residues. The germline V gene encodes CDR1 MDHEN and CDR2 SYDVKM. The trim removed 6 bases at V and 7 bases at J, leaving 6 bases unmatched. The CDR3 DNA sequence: TGTGCCAGCAGCGGCGGGAGTCAAAATGAGCAGTTCTTC. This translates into CASSGGSQNEQFF.

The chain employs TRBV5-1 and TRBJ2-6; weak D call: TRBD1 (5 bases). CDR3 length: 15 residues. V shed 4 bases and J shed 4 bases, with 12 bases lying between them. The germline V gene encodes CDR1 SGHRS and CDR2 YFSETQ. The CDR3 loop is CASSLRVAGANVLTF. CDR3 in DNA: TGCGCCAGCAGCCTCAGGGTAGCCGGGGCCAACGTCCTGACTTTC.

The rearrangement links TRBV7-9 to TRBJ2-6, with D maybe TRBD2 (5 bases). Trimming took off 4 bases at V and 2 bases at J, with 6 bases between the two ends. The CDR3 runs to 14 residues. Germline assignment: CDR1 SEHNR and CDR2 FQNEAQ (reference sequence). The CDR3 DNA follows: TGTGCCAGCAGCTCGGGGACTGGGGCCAACGTCCTGACTTTC. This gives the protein CASSSGTGANVLTF.

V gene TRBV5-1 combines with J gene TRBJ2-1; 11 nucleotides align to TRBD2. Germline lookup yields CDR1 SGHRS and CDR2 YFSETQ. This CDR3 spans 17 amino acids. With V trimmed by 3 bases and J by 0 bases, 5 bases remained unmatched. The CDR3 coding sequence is TGCGCCAGCAGCTCAAGACTAGCGGGGTCCTCCTACAATGAGCAGTTCTTC. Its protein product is CASSSRLAGSSYNEQFF.

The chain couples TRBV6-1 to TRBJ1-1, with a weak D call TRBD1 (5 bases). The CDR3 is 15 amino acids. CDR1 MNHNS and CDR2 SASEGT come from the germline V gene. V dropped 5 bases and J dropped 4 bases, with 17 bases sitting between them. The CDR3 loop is CASSPRQISVTEAFF. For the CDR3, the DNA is TGTGCCAGCAGTCCACGACAGATTTCGGTCACTGAAGCTTTCTTT.

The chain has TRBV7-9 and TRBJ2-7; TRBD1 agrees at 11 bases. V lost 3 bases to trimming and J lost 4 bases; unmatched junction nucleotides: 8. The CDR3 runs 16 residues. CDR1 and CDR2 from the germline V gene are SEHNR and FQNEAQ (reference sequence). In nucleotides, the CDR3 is TGTGCCAGCAGCTTCGGACAGGGGGCCTTGGCTTACGAGCAGTACTTC. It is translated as CASSFGQGALAYEQYF.